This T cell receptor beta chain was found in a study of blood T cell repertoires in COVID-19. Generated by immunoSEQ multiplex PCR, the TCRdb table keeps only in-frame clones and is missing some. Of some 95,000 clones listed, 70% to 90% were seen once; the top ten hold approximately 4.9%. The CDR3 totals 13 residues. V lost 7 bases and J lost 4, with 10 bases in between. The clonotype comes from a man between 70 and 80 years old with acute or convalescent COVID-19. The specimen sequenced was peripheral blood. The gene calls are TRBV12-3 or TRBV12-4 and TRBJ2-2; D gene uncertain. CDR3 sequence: CASTLRATGELFF. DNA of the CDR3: TGTGCCAGCACCTTGAGAGCCACCGGGGAGCTGTTTTTT.